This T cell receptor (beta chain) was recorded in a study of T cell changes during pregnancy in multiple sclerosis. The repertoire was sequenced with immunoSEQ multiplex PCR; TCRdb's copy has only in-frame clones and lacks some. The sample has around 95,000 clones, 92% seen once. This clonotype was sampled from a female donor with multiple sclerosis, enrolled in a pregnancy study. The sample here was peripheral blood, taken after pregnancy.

In DNA form, the CDR3 reads TGTGCCAGCAGTGTCTGGCAGGGCAGCTCACCCCTCCACTTT. It yields the protein CASSVWQGSSPLHF. V is TRBV28 and J is TRBJ1-6; tentative D call: TRBD1 (5 bases). V was pared by 5 bases and J by 10 bases, with 15 bases between. Germline V CDR1 and CDR2: MDHEN, SYDVKM. This CDR3 has 14 amino acids.